This is a list of T cell receptor beta chains from one sample in a study of tumor-infiltrating lymphocytes in primary liver carcinoma. TCRdb re-called the multiplex PCR reads with MiXCR, one entry per CDR3 protein. The repertoire includes roughly 78,000 distinct CDR3 sequences, about two thirds of them detected once, and roughly 13% sits in the top ten. The sequenced sample consisted of liver tumor tissue from sampling region 4. The receptors derive from a woman aged 55-70 years with primary liver carcinoma and hepatitis B virus infection. Each CDR3 is given with its conserved first and last residue. D genes are given only for firm matches. The size field is filled for only some rows; it gives once, few, many or a size class.

>TRBJ1-2|NA|TRBV12-3/TRBV12-4|NA
CVSSLGRQYYAF
TGTGTCAGCAGTTTAGGCCGACAGTACTATGCCTTC
>TRBJ2-2|NA|TRBV11-2|NA
CASSHPQGPTGDLFF
TGCGCCAGCAGCCATCCGCAAGGACCGACCGGGGACCTGTTTTTT
>TRBJ2-3|TRBD1|TRBV11-2|few
CASSQDRGLSDTQYF
TGTGCCAGCAGCCAGGACAGGGGGCTCTCAGATACGCAGTATTTT
>TRBJ2-1|NA|TRBV28|NA
CARSPPLGGNEQFF
TGTGCCAGGAGTCCCCCGTTGGGTGGCAATGAGCAGTTCTTC
>TRBJ2-1|NA|TRBV7-3|NA
CASSLSGLDEQFF
TGTGCCAGCAGCTTAAGCGGTTTGGATGAGCAGTTCTTC
>TRBJ2-1|TRBD2|TRBV7-8|many
CASSVGTSGSAPYNEQFF
TGTGCCAGCAGCGTTGGGACTAGCGGGAGTGCTCCCTACAATGAGCAGTTCTTC
>TRBJ2-2|NA|TRBV11-2|NA
CVSSTRAGGELFF
TGTGTCAGCAGCACCAGGGCGGGCGGGGAGCTGTTTTTC
>TRBJ1-1|NA|TRBV29-1|NA
CSANRELKTEAFF
TGCAGCGCAAACAGGGAGTTGAAGACTGAAGCTTTCTTT
>TRBJ2-1|NA|TRBV10-3|NA
CAISTSGSYDEQFF
TGTGCCATCAGTACGTCAGGGTCCTACGATGAGCAGTTCTTC
>TRBJ2-5|NA|TRBV5-4|NA
CASSLRRDGEIQYF
TGTGCCAGCAGCTTGCGCCGCGATGGAGAGATCCAGTACTTC
>TRBJ1-6|TRBD1|TRBV30|many
CAWTRDRVRNSPLHF
TGTGCCTGGACCCGGGACAGGGTTAGGAATTCACCCCTCCACTTT
>TRBJ1-2|NA|TRBV11-2|NA
CANSLEGVSGGGYTF
TGTGCCAACAGCTTAGAGGGGGTCAGTGGCGGTGGTTACACCTTC
>TRBJ2-4|NA|TRBV7-9|NA
CASSFSGNIQYF
TGTGCCAGCAGTTTCTCAGGAAACATTCAGTACTTC
>TRBJ2-2|NA|TRBV14|NA
CASSQDTPHEFRDRATGDLFF
TGTGCCAGCAGCCAAGATACACCACACGAATTCCGGGATAGGGCCACCGGGGACCTGTTTTTT
>TRBJ1-1|NA|TRBV6-1|NA
CASSEGENTEAFF
TGTGCAAGCAGTGAAGGTGAGAACACTGAAGCTTTCTTT
>TRBJ1-4|NA|TRBV7-9|NA
CASSKPNEKLFF
TGTGCCAGTAGCAAACCTAATGAAAAACTGTTTTTT
>TRBJ2-7|TRBD1|TRBV6-1|many
CASTGTGYHEQYF
TGTGCCAGTACCGGGACAGGGTACCACGAGCAGTACTTC
>TRBJ2-7|TRBD1|TRBV11-3|once
CASSLGTGGSLEQRF
TGTGCCAGTAGCTTAGGGACAGGGGGCTCCCTCGAGCAGCGCTTC
>TRBJ2-1|TRBD2|TRBV28|NA
CASTKGAGGLRTRFF
TGTGCCAGCACCAAAGGGGCGGGAGGGCTTAGGACACGGTTCTTC
>TRBJ2-1|NA|TRBV11-2|NA
CAISPDSRYREQFF
TGTGCCATCAGTCCGGACTCGCGGTATAGGGAACAGTTCTTC
>TRBJ2-4|TRBD2|TRBV18|NA
CASSQDSGRSSGKNIQYF
TGTGCCAGCTCACAGGATAGCGGGAGGAGTTCTGGCAAAAACATTCAGTACTTC
>TRBJ2-2|NA|TRBV7-3|many
CASSLSPGRGELFF
TGTGCCAGCAGCTTAAGTCCGGGTCGCGGGGAGCTGTTTTTT
>TRBJ2-1|TRBD2|TRBV11-2|few
CTSSSRSGTHNEQFF
TGTACCAGCAGCTCCCGTAGCGGGACCCACAATGAGCAGTTCTTC
>TRBJ2-5|TRBD2|TRBV6-1|NA
CASSGPRLVGGRAQYF
TGTGCCAGCAGTGGCCCAAGACTAGTGGGAGGGAGGGCCCAATACTTC
>TRBJ2-5|NA|TRBV10-3|NA
CTISLGGKGEAQYF
TGTACCATCAGTCTTGGCGGGAAGGGTGAGGCCCAGTACTTC
>TRBJ2-3|NA|TRBV29-1|NA
CSAAGIGPNQPQYF
TGCAGCGCCGCCGGTATAGGGCCCAATCAGCCCCAGTATTTT
>TRBJ2-5|NA|TRBV18|once
CASSPQGLQETQYF
TGTGCCAGCTCCCCCCAAGGCTTACAAGAGACCCAGTACTTC